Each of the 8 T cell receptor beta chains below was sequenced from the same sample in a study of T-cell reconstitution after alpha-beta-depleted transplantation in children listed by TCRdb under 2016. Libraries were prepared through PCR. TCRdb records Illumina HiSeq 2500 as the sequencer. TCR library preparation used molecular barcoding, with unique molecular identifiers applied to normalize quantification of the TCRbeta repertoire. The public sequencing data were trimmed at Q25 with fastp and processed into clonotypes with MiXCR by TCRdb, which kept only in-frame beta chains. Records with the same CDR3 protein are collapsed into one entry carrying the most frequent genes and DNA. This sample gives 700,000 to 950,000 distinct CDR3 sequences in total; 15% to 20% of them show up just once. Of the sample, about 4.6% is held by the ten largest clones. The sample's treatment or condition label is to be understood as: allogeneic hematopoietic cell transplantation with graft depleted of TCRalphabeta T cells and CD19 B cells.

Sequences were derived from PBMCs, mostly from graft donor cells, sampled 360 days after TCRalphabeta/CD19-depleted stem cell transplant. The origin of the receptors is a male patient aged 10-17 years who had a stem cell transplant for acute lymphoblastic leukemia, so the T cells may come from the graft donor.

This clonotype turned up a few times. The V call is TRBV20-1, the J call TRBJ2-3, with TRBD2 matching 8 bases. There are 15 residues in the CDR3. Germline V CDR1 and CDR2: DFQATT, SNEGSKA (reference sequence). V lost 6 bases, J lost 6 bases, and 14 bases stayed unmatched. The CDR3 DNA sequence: TGCAGTGCAACCCGGGGTCTAGCGGGTCCGGATACGCAGTATTTT. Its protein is CSATRGLAGPDTQYF.

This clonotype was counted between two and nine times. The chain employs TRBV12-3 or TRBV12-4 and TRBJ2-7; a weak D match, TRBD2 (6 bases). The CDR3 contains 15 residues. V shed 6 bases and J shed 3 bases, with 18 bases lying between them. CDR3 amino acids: CASSPISGGIYEQYF. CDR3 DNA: TGTGCCAGCAGCCCGATATCCGGGGGAATCTACGAGCAGTACTTC.

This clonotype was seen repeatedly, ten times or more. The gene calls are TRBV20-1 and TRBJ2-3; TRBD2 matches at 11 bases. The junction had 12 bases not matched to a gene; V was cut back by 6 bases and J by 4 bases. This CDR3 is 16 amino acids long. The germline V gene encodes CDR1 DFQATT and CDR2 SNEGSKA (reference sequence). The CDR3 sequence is CSAPGKLAGDPDTQYF. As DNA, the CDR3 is TGCAGTGCCCCTGGGAAACTAGCGGGAGACCCAGATACGCAGTATTTT.

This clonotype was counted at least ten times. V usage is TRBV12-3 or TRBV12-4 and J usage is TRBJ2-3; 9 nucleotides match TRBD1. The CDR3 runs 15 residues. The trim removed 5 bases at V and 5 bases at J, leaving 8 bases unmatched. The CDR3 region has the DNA TGTGCCAGCAGTCGAAAACAGGGGGCTGGAGATACGCAGTATTTT. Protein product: CASSRKQGAGDTQYF.

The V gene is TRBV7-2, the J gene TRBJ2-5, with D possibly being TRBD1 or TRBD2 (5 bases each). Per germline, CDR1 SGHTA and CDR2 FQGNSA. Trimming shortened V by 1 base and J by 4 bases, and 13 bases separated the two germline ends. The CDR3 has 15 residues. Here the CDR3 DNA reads TGTGCCAGCAGCTTAGGGGGGTCCGCGGGAGAGACCCAGTACTTC. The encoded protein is CASSLGGSAGETQYF.

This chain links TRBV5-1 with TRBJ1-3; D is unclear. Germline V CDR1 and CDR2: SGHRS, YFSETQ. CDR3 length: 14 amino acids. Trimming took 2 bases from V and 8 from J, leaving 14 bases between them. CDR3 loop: CASSFTRTADTIYF. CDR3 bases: TGCGCCAGCAGCTTCACCCGGACGGCGGACACCATATATTTT.

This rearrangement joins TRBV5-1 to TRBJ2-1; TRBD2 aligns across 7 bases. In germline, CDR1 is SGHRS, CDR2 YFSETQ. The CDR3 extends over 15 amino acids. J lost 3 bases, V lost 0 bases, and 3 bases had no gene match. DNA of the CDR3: TGCGCCAGCAGCTTGGGAAGCGGGGACTACAATGAGCAGTTCTTC. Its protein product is CASSLGSGDYNEQFF.

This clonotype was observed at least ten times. CDR3 sequence reads: CASSEKRGPYNEQFF. The CDR3 DNA reads TGTGCCAGCAGTGAAAAGAGGGGCCCATACAATGAGCAGTTCTTC. This chain connects TRBV25-1 to TRBJ2-1, with D possibly called TRBD1 or TRBD2 (5 bases each). CDR3 length: 15 amino acids. V gave up 2 bases and J gave up 4 bases, with 12 bases separating them. Germline CDR1 is MGHDK and CDR2 is SYGVNS.